The 28 T cell receptor beta chains below all came from one sample that was sequenced in a study of blood T cell repertoires in COVID-19. Profiled with immunoSEQ multiplex PCR; TCRdb holds only in-frame clones, not every one. In the table there are around 270,000 clones, over 75% of which are singletons. The sequenced material came from peripheral blood. These receptors all stem from a human donor with COVID-19, enrolled during active disease. The donor label of this sample is uncertain.

The chain employs TRBV12-3 or TRBV12-4 and TRBJ2-2; the D is unclear. The V end was cut by 6 bases, the J end by 13 bases, with 15 bases between. The CDR3 runs 12 residues. CDR3 in DNA: TGTGCCAGCAGACCGACCCCTCGGAGGCTGTTTTTT. This encodes CASRPTPRRLFF.

This rearrangement joins TRBV29-1 to TRBJ2-7; TRBD2 matches at 11 bases. Germline lookup yields CDR1 SQVTM and CDR2 ANQGSEA. The CDR3 spans 14 residues. Germline trimming cut 5 bases from V and 7 bases from J; bases unmatched to any gene: 10. Here the CDR3 reads CSVSTLAGAEEQYF. Written as DNA, the CDR3 is TGCAGCGTTTCGACACTAGCGGGAGCCGAAGAGCAGTACTTC.

The chain has TRBV19 and TRBJ1-4; no definite D call. V dropped 3 bases and J dropped 8 bases, with 34 bases sitting between them. This CDR3 is 21 amino acids long. The germline gives CDR1 LNHDA, CDR2 SQIVND (reference sequence). CDR3 residues: CASSMQTMRTASLSLAEKLFF. CDR3 DNA sequence: TGTGCCAGTAGTATGCAGACCATGCGAACGGCGTCCCTGTCATTAGCGGAAAAACTGTTTTTT.

The rearrangement uses TRBV7-9 and TRBJ2-7; D may be TRBD1 (5 bases). Germline loops: CDR1 SEHNR, CDR2 FQNEAQ (reference sequence). V lost 5 bases and J 2 bases, leaving 13 bases between the germline ends. This CDR3 comprises 14 residues. CDR3 sequence reads: CASSVGAPAYEQYF. CDR3 in DNA: TGTGCCAGCAGCGTAGGGGCCCCTGCCTACGAGCAGTACTTC.

This clone was picked up one time. The chain combines TRBV19 with TRBJ2-7; D not certain. Germline CDR1 reads LNHDA; CDR2 reads SQIVND (reference sequence). Trimming pared 0 bases from V and 5 bases from J, leaving 11 bases between. The CDR3 is made up of 14 amino acids. CDR3 loop: CASSIDDHRDEQYF. CDR3 nucleotides: TGTGCCAGTAGTATAGACGACCACCGGGACGAGCAGTACTTC. The full variable domain, its missing parts supplied by reference TRBV19 and TRBJ2-7, is DGGITQSPKYLFRKEGQNVTLSCEQNLNHDAMYWYRQDPGQGLRLIYYSQIVNDFQKGDIAEGYSVSREKKESFPLTVTSAQKNPTAFYLCASSIDDHRDEQYFGPGTRLTVT.

This clone was counted between two and nine times. This sequence joins TRBV19 and TRBJ1-5; maybe TRBD1 (6 bases). Trimming pared 2 bases from V and 1 base from J, leaving 9 bases between. The V gene's germline CDR1 is LNHDA and CDR2 SQIVND (reference sequence). This CDR3 spans 15 amino acids. CDR3 nucleotides: TGTGCCAGTAGTATAAGCAGGGGAAGCAATCAGCCCCAGCATTTT. Its protein product is CASSISRGSNQPQHF.

The chain joins TRBV11-3 to TRBJ2-1, with D unresolved. CDR1 is SGHNT and CDR2 is YENEEA in the germline V gene. The CDR3 has 18 amino acids. Between the trimmed V and J ends, which lost 0 bases and 4 bases, there was a span of 19 bases. The CDR3 is CASSLEAGVGRKYNEQFF. The CDR3 coding sequence is TGTGCCAGCAGCTTAGAGGCCGGCGTGGGCCGGAAGTACAATGAGCAGTTCTTC. Full variable domain (outside the CDR3, taken from reference TRBV11-3 and TRBJ2-1): EAGVVQSPRYKIIEKKQPVAFWCNPISGHNTLYWYLQNLGQGPELLIRYENEEAVDDSQLPKDRFSAERLKGVDSTLKIQPAELGDSAVYLCASSLEAGVGRKYNEQFFGPGTRLTVL.

This chain links TRBV19 with TRBJ1-1; D unresolved. CDR3 length: 11 amino acids. Germline-derived CDR1 and CDR2 are LNHDA and SQIVND (reference sequence). Trimming cost V 10 bases and J 8 bases, with 14 bases left between them. The CDR3 loop is CATRAGLEAFF. The CDR3 DNA reads TGTGCCACCCGAGCAGGACTGGAAGCTTTCTTT.

In this sample, this clone turned up once. J is TRBJ1-5 and V is TRBV6-5, with 7 bases fitting TRBD1. In germline, CDR1 is MNHEY, CDR2 SVGAGI. This CDR3 region has 15 residues. V shed 7 bases, J shed 4 bases, and the junction held 10 bases outside the gene matches. In DNA form, the CDR3 reads TGTGCCAGCATCACCTTTGACAGGGAGAATCAGCCCCAGCATTTT. Residues: CASITFDRENQPQHF.

The chain is built from TRBV15 and TRBJ2-2; D is unclear. V lost 0 bases, J lost 5 bases, and 19 bases lay in between. CDR1 LNHNV and CDR2 YYDKDF come from the germline V gene (reference sequence). The CDR3 runs 18 residues. The CDR3: CATSRDPPRSVITGELFF. The CDR3 nucleotides are TGTGCCACCAGCAGAGATCCCCCTCGTAGTGTGATTACCGGGGAGCTGTTTTTT.

The chain employs TRBV7-9 and TRBJ1-5; D is possibly TRBD1 (5 bases). Germline assignment: CDR1 SEHNR and CDR2 FQNEAQ (reference sequence). V was trimmed by 2 bases and J by 7 bases, leaving 21 bases between them. The CDR3 is 17 amino acids. In DNA, the CDR3 is TGTGCCAGCAGCTTACTCAACTCGGGGGGTATCGGGCAGCCCCAGCATTTT. Translation gives CASSLLNSGGIGQPQHF.

V usage is TRBV18 and J usage is TRBJ1-4; 8 bases fit TRBD1. The V segment lost 6 bases and the J segment 8 bases; nucleotides outside the gene matches: 8. The germline V gene has CDR1 KGHSH and CDR2 LQKENI. The CDR3 covers 14 residues. CDR3 nucleotide sequence: TGTGCCAGCTCCCAAGGGACAGGAGACGAAAAACTGTTTTTT. Protein sequence: CASSQGTGDEKLFF.

CDR3 sequence reads: CASSPRGGGTGELFF. The CDR3 DNA follows: TGTGCCAGCAGCCCAAGGGGAGGGGGCACCGGGGAGCTGTTTTTT. The V call is TRBV7-9, the J call TRBJ2-2, with D perhaps TRBD2 (7 bases). V lost 5 bases, J lost 4 bases, and 14 bases lay in between. Germline V CDR1 and CDR2: SEHNR, FQNEAQ (reference sequence). This CDR3 spans 15 amino acids.

On this clone itself: The junction and the germline gene differ at one end; a read error may be behind it. The rearrangement uses TRBV7-7 and TRBJ2-7; D call uncertain. This CDR3 region has 14 residues. CDR1 is SSHAT and CDR2 is FNYEAQ in the germline V gene (reference sequence). The CDR3 protein is CASSPGPSGNEQYF. CDR3 DNA: TGTGCTAGCAGCCCCGGTCCCTCCGGTAACGAGCAGTACTTC.

This chain joins TRBV28 and TRBJ1-2; 8 nucleotides match TRBD1. Germline V gives CDR1 MDHEN, CDR2 SYDVKM. J was trimmed by 4 bases and V by 6 bases; bases with no gene match: 10. This CDR3 contains 15 residues. The CDR3 loop is CASSLPGGAGYGYTF. As DNA, the CDR3 is TGTGCCAGCAGCCTACCAGGGGGCGCAGGCTATGGCTACACCTTC.

The chain combines TRBV2 with TRBJ1-5, with no clear D. The germline CDR1 and CDR2 sequences are SNHLY and FYNNEI. V lost 7 bases and J 0 bases, leaving 7 bases between the germline ends. There are 13 residues in the CDR3. The CDR3 region is CASNGDSNQPQHF. Written as DNA, the CDR3 is TGTGCCAGCAACGGAGATAGCAATCAGCCCCAGCATTTT.

The chain recombines TRBV11-3 with TRBJ2-2, with TRBD2 identical over 10 bases. V shed 5 bases, J shed 4 bases, and the junction held 13 bases outside the gene matches. The CDR3 runs 18 residues. Per the germline V gene, CDR1 is SGHNT and CDR2 is YENEEA. In nucleotides, the CDR3 is TGTGCCAGCAGCCCCGGGACTAGCGAGTTTGGTAGCACCGGGGAGCTGTTTTTT. Amino acid sequence: CASSPGTSEFGSTGELFF. Full variable domain (remainder filled in from reference TRBV11-3 and TRBJ2-2): EAGVVQSPRYKIIEKKQPVAFWCNPISGHNTLYWYLQNLGQGPELLIRYENEEAVDDSQLPKDRFSAERLKGVDSTLKIQPAELGDSAVYLCASSPGTSEFGSTGELFFGEGSRLTVL.

CDR3 bases: TGTGCCAGCGGGTCCCAGGGGATGAACACTGAAGCTTTCTTT. It codes for CASGSQGMNTEAFF. The rearrangement joins TRBV18 to TRBJ1-1, with D maybe TRBD1 (6 bases). The germline V gene encodes CDR1 KGHSH and CDR2 LQKENI. Trimming pared 8 bases from V and 0 bases from J, leaving 13 bases between. This CDR3 comprises 14 residues.

This sequence joins TRBV29-1 and TRBJ2-7, with 7 bases aligning to TRBD1. From germline, CDR1 is SQVTM and CDR2 ANQGSEA. V dropped 8 bases and J dropped 6; count of bases not matched to a gene: 13. This CDR3 spans 13 amino acids. CDR3 in amino acids: CSTRTGVGGEQYF. The DNA of the CDR3 is TGCAGCACCCGAACAGGGGTAGGAGGCGAGCAGTACTTC.

Note on this clone: A junction boundary mismatches the germline segment, possibly from a read error. This chain links TRBV2 with TRBJ1-2; D not certain. Germline V CDR1 and CDR2: SNHLY, FYNNEI. The CDR3 runs to 13 residues. The CDR3 DNA sequence: TGTGCCAGCAGTGGGGAGGGAGCCTACACCGCCTCCTTC. This codes for CASSGEGAYTASF.

The rearrangement joins TRBV7-2 to TRBJ1-5; 9 nucleotides agree with TRBD1. V shed 6 bases, J shed 3 bases, and the junction held 6 bases outside the gene matches. CDR1 SGHTA and CDR2 FQGNSA come from the germline V gene. The CDR3 totals 15 residues. CDR3 residues: CASSEQGAVNQPQHF. The CDR3 coding sequence is TGTGCCAGCAGTGAACAGGGGGCGGTCAATCAGCCCCAGCATTTT.

The chain joins TRBV10-2 to TRBJ2-7; D possibly corresponds to TRBD2 (5 bases). The V gene's germline CDR1 is WSHSY and CDR2 SAAADI. The CDR3 contains 17 residues. The ends were cut back, 3 bases at V and 2 bases at J, with 20 bases in the middle. Here the CDR3 DNA reads TGCGCCAGCAGTGAAGACGGGATCGGACTTCTACCCTACGAGCAGTACTTC. Translated: CASSEDGIGLLPYEQYF.

This chain connects TRBV2 to TRBJ2-3; D possibly corresponds to TRBD2 (5 bases). Looked up from germline, CDR1 is SNHLY and CDR2 is FYNNEI. V lost 7 bases and J lost 0, with 11 bases in between. This CDR3 is 14 amino acids long. The CDR3 protein is CASTRTGSTDTQYF. In DNA, the CDR3 is TGTGCCAGCACCCGGACGGGAAGCACAGATACGCAGTATTTT.

V gene TRBV6-2 or TRBV6-3 combines with J gene TRBJ2-7; 8 nucleotides align to TRBD1. Trimming removed 2 bases from V and 3 bases from J; junction bases left unmatched: 12. CDR3 size: 17 residues. CDR1 MNHEY and CDR2 SVGEGT come from the germline V gene. The CDR3 reads CASSYPRTGRELYEQYF. In DNA, the CDR3 is TGTGCCAGCAGTTACCCCCGGACAGGGAGAGAACTCTACGAGCAGTACTTC.

The chain carries TRBV19 and TRBJ1-1; 9 bases align to TRBD1. The CDR3 contains 15 residues. The germline V gene encodes CDR1 LNHDA and CDR2 SQIVND (reference sequence). The junction had 13 bases not matched to a gene; V was cut back by 6 bases and J by 8 bases. In DNA, the CDR3 is TGTGCCAGTAGAAGACTCGGACAGGGGATCTCCGAAGCTTTCTTT. This translates into CASRRLGQGISEAFF.

This clone turned up a few times. V usage is TRBV14 and J usage is TRBJ1-2; the D gene is possibly TRBD1 (5 bases). The germline gives CDR1 SGHDN, CDR2 FVKESK. The length of the CDR3 is 14 residues. Trimming cost V 1 base and J 4 bases, with 10 bases left between them. The CDR3 protein is CASSQADRGYGYTF. CDR3 coding DNA: TGTGCCAGCAGCCAAGCCGACAGAGGCTATGGCTACACCTTC.

DNA for the CDR3: TGTGCCAGCAGTTTGAGGGTTGGGTCCTTGAACACTGAAGCTTTCTTT. Amino acid sequence: CASSLRVGSLNTEAFF. The chain joins TRBV28 to TRBJ1-1; D gene unclear. The CDR3 spans 16 residues. Trimming cost V 3 bases and J 0 bases, with 14 bases left between them. Germline CDR1 reads MDHEN; CDR2 reads SYDVKM.

The chain couples TRBV6-5 to TRBJ2-1, with 10 nucleotides matching TRBD2. With 3 bases clipped from V and 4 bases from J, the junction kept 6 bases outside the gene matches. CDR3 length: 16 residues. CDR1 MNHEY and CDR2 SVGAGI come from the germline V gene. The CDR3 region has the DNA TGTGCCAGCAGTTATTCTAGCGGGAGTTTGTACAATGAGCAGTTCTTC. Protein sequence: CASSYSSGSLYNEQFF.